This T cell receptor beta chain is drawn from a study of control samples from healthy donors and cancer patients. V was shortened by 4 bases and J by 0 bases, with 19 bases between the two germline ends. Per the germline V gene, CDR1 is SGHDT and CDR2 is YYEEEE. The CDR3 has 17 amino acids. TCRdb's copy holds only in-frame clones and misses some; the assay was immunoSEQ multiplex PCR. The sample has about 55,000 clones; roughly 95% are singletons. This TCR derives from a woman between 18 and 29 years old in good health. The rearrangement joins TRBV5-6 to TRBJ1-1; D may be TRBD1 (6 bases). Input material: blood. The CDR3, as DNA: TGTGCCAGCAGCAGCCTAGACAGGAAAAGAATGAACACTGAAGCTTTCTTT. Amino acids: CASSSLDRKRMNTEAFF.